Shown below are 26 T cell receptor beta chains from a single sample sequenced in a study of a mutant IDH1 vaccine in newly diagnosed glioma. Time point: week 5, during vaccination. Alongside topical imiquimod, each dose of vaccine comprised 300 ug of mutant IDH1 20-mer peptide. Their target antigens are unknown. Sequencing used immunoSEQ multiplex PCR; TCRdb keeps in-frame clones, though not all of them. There are 37,000 or so clones in the sample; roughly 80% occur only once, and 24% lies in the top ten. The specimen was PBMCs, collected from a glioma patient whose treatment included an IDH1 peptide vaccine. These receptors all stem from a man aged 25 to 45 with glioma.

This clone was picked up a small number of times. The chain recombines TRBV7-3 with TRBJ1-1, with 8 nucleotides matching TRBD1. This CDR3 region has 16 residues. Germline CDR1 SGHTA, CDR2 FQGTGA. With V trimmed by 5 bases and J by 5 bases, 13 bases remained unmatched. CDR3 in amino acids: CASSPTFDRGWTEAFF. CDR3 DNA sequence: TGTGCCAGCAGCCCCACTTTCGACAGGGGATGGACTGAAGCTTTCTTT.

The rearrangement links TRBV11-2 to TRBJ2-7, with 8 nucleotides matching TRBD2. Germline CDR1 and CDR2: SGHAT and FQNNGV. This CDR3 has 16 residues. V was clipped by 0 bases and J by 5 bases; unmatched bases: 9. CDR3 protein: CASSLDLGGEVDEQYF. In DNA, the CDR3 is TGTGCCAGCAGCTTAGATCTCGGGGGGGAGGTCGACGAGCAGTACTTC. The full variable domain, in which reference TRBV11-2 and TRBJ2-7 provide the parts outside the CDR3, is EAGVAQSPRYKIIEKRQSVAFWCNPISGHATLYWYQQILGQGPKLLIQFQNNGVVDDSQLPKDRFSAERLKGVDSTLKIQPAKLEDSAVYLCASSLDLGGEVDEQYFGPGTRLTVT.

This chain uses TRBV19 with TRBJ2-7; TRBD1 matches 11 bases. The ends lost 4 bases at V and 4 bases at J; junction bases unmatched: 6. CDR1 and CDR2 (germline): LNHDA, SQIVND (reference sequence). The CDR3 has 15 amino acids. CDR3 loop: CASSNPRDRGYEQYF. As DNA, the CDR3 is TGTGCCAGTAGTAACCCACGGGACAGGGGGTACGAGCAGTACTTC.

This clone showed up just a few times. This rearrangement joins TRBV30 to TRBJ1-1; D call uncertain. V shed 4 bases and J shed 5 bases, with 14 bases lying between them. Germline CDR1 GTSNPN, CDR2 SVGIG (reference sequence). This CDR3 contains 13 residues. DNA of the CDR3: TGTGCCTGGAATGGCCAGGAGGAGACTGAAGCTTTCTTT. Amino acid sequence: CAWNGQEETEAFF.

V usage is TRBV4-1 and J usage is TRBJ2-7, with D possibly being TRBD1 (5 bases). The CDR3 is 13 amino acids. Germline loops: CDR1 MGHRA, CDR2 YSYEKL. V dropped 4 bases and J dropped 1 base, with 8 bases sitting between them. Here the CDR3 reads CASSRTGSYEQYF. The CDR3 nucleotides read TGCGCCAGCAGCCGCACAGGTTCCTACGAGCAGTACTTC.

The rearrangement uses TRBV4-1 and TRBJ2-5; maybe TRBD1 (7 bases). The CDR3 extends over 15 amino acids. V was pared by 5 bases and J by 0 bases, with 13 bases between. Germline CDR1 and CDR2: MGHRA and YSYEKL. The chain's CDR3 is CASSKGAGNQETQYF. CDR3 nucleotide sequence: TGCGCCAGCAGCAAGGGGGCGGGAAACCAAGAGACCCAGTACTTC.

The CDR3 DNA is TGTGCCAGCAGCTCCGGGACAGGGAGCACTGAAGCTTTCTTT. This sequence encodes CASSSGTGSTEAFF. The V and J genes are TRBV5-4 and TRBJ1-1; 9 nucleotides line up with TRBD1. The junction had 4 bases not matched to a gene; V was cut back by 3 bases and J by 4 bases. This CDR3 region has 14 residues. Per the germline V gene, CDR1 is SGHNT and CDR2 is YYREEE (reference sequence).

This sequence joins TRBV29-1 and TRBJ2-2; TRBD1 matches at 10 bases. The germline V gene has CDR1 SQVTM and CDR2 ANQGSEA. This CDR3 has 14 amino acids. Trimming at V came to 7 bases and at J to 3 bases, leaving 5 bases not matched to a gene. CDR3 amino acids: CSAGTGADTGELFF. The CDR3 DNA reads as TGCAGCGCTGGGACAGGGGCGGACACCGGGGAGCTGTTTTTT.

This sequence joins TRBV5-6 and TRBJ1-5, with a weak D call TRBD1 (5 bases). Germline values: CDR1 SGHDT, CDR2 YYEEEE. CDR3 length: 14 residues. Trimming left V 6 bases short and J 1 base short, with 11 bases between. The CDR3 reads CASIGAGSNQPQHF. For the CDR3, the DNA is TGTGCCAGCATAGGGGCAGGCAGCAATCAGCCCCAGCATTTT.

Here the CDR3 reads CASSLGATSGELFF. Here the CDR3 DNA reads TGTGCCAGCAGCTTAGGGGCTACCAGTGGGGAGCTGTTTTTT. The chain employs TRBV7-7 and TRBJ2-2; no definite D call. The CDR3 extends over 14 amino acids. CDR1 is SSHAT and CDR2 is FNYEAQ in the germline V gene (reference sequence). V lost 1 base to trimming and J lost 8 bases, with 11 bases between them.

The chain joins TRBV4-1 to TRBJ2-7; 8 bases align to TRBD1. The CDR3 is made up of 16 amino acids. Germline V gene lookup returns CDR1 MGHRA and CDR2 YSYEKL. Losses at the gene ends were 1 base for V and 3 bases for J; bases not matched to a gene: 8. CDR3 nucleotides: TGCGCCAGCAGCCAAGGCCCGGGACAGGAAAACTACGAGCAGTACTTC. Translated: CASSQGPGQENYEQYF.

The J gene is TRBJ2-6, the V gene TRBV7-9; D uncertain. CDR3 length: 15 amino acids. V gave up 5 bases and J gave up 0 bases, with 8 bases separating them. The germline gives CDR1 SEHNR, CDR2 FQNEAQ (reference sequence). CDR3 DNA sequence: TGTGCCAGCAGCCTGGCAAGCTCTGGGGCCAACGTCCTGACTTTC. As protein: CASSLASSGANVLTF.

This clone was picked up a small number of times. V gene TRBV7-9 combines with J gene TRBJ2-1; no firm D call. The CDR3 has 16 amino acids. CDR1 is SEHNR, CDR2 FQNEAQ, per germline (reference sequence). Trimming left V 1 base short and J 0 bases short, with 10 bases between. The CDR3 region has the DNA TGTGCCAGCAGCTTAGGAAACGCTCGCTCCTACAATGAGCAGTTCTTC. Its translation: CASSLGNARSYNEQFF.

The CDR3 protein is CASSIADQTQYF. The DNA for the CDR3 is TGCGCCAGCAGCATTGCTGACCAGACCCAGTACTTC. The V call is TRBV5-1, the J call TRBJ2-5; D gene unclear. This CDR3 region has 12 residues. V shed 4 bases and J shed 6 bases, with 10 bases lying between them. Germline V gene lookup returns CDR1 SGHRS and CDR2 YFSETQ.

The chain has TRBV5-1 and TRBJ2-3; the match to TRBD2 covers 9 bases. The V gene end was trimmed by 0 bases and the J gene end by 3 bases; junction bases not matched to a gene: 2. This CDR3 spans 15 amino acids. Germline V gene lookup returns CDR1 SGHRS and CDR2 YFSETQ. CDR3 in DNA: TGCGCCAGCAGCTTGGCCAGCGGGAGGACAGATACGCAGTATTTT. It yields the protein CASSLASGRTDTQYF.

The genes are TRBV30 and TRBJ1-1; D is uncertain. V was clipped by 0 bases and J by 3 bases, with 5 bases between them. The CDR3 is 12 amino acids. Per the germline V gene, CDR1 is GTSNPN and CDR2 is SVGIG (reference sequence). DNA for the CDR3: TGTGCCTGGAGTGTTCTGGACACTGAAGCTTTCTTT. It codes for CAWSVLDTEAFF. Full variable domain (remainder filled in from reference TRBV30 and TRBJ1-1): SQTIHQWPATLVQPVGSPLSLECTVEGTSNPNLYWYRQAAGRGLQLLFYSVGIGQISSEVPQNLSASRPQDRQFILSSKKLLLSDSGFYLCAWSVLDTEAFFGQGTRLTVV.

The V and J genes are TRBV7-9 and TRBJ2-1; 10 bases map to TRBD1. V lost 9 bases, J lost 4 bases, and 6 bases stayed unmatched. CDR3 size: 14 residues. Per germline, CDR1 SEHNR and CDR2 FQNEAQ (reference sequence). The CDR3 DNA reads TGTGCCAGTGGCGGACAGGGGGGGTACAATGAGCAGTTCTTC. Its protein product is CASGGQGGYNEQFF.

The chain combines TRBV7-9 with TRBJ1-2, with a tentative D call TRBD1 (6 bases). V was trimmed by 1 base and J by 4 bases, leaving 13 bases between them. Germline CDR1 SEHNR, CDR2 FQNEAQ (reference sequence). The CDR3 extends over 15 amino acids. DNA of the CDR3: TGTGCCAGCAGCTTAGATCAGGGGAGGTCCTATGGCTACACCTTC. It yields the protein CASSLDQGRSYGYTF.

The chain couples TRBV5-4 to TRBJ1-6; D not certain. V was pared by 4 bases and J by 3 bases, with 14 bases between. CDR1 and CDR2 (germline): SGHNT, YYREEE (reference sequence). The CDR3 consists of 16 residues. The DNA of the CDR3 is TGTGCCAGCAGCCTCACGGGAGGGTTCTATAATTCACCCCTCCACTTT. Protein product: CASSLTGGFYNSPLHF.

The chain joins TRBV19 to TRBJ1-2; 8 bases line up with TRBD1. The CDR3 totals 16 residues. With 0 bases clipped from V and 6 bases from J, the junction kept 9 bases outside the gene matches. Looked up from germline, CDR1 is LNHDA and CDR2 is SQIVND (reference sequence). The CDR3 nucleotides read TGTGCCAGTAGTATAGACGAAGGACAGGGAATGGATGGCTACACCTTC. Translated: CASSIDEGQGMDGYTF.

The V gene is TRBV20-1, the J gene TRBJ2-5, with D unclear. Per germline, CDR1 DFQATT and CDR2 SNEGSKA (reference sequence). The CDR3 is 11 amino acids. With 0 bases removed from V and 5 bases from J, the gap between germline ends came to 4 bases. The CDR3 DNA is TGCAGTGCTAGAGATCGCGAGACCCAGTACTTC. Translation: CSARDRETQYF.

The chain carries TRBV11-2 and TRBJ2-7; 8 bases align to TRBD1. The CDR3 contains 14 residues. The V segment lost 1 base and the J segment 5 bases; nucleotides outside the gene matches: 4. Germline V gene lookup returns CDR1 SGHAT and CDR2 FQNNGV. CDR3 coding DNA: TGTGCCAGCAGCTTAGCAGGGGGCTGGAACGAGCAGTACTTC. As protein: CASSLAGGWNEQYF.

The chain recombines TRBV6-6 with TRBJ2-1; 9 bases align to TRBD1. Trimming removed 2 bases from V and 8 bases from J; junction bases left unmatched: 7. CDR1 is MNHNY, CDR2 SVGAGI, per germline (reference sequence). The CDR3 extends over 15 amino acids. CDR3 residues: CASSYPQGTGYEQFF. Written as DNA, the CDR3 is TGTGCCAGCAGTTACCCGCAGGGGACAGGGTATGAGCAGTTCTTC.

V and J are TRBV7-2 and TRBJ2-2; the D call may be TRBD1 or TRBD2 (5 bases each). The ends were cut back, 3 bases at V and 5 bases at J, with 7 bases in the middle. Germline loops: CDR1 SGHTA, CDR2 FQGNSA. The CDR3 extends over 13 amino acids. CDR3 nucleotide sequence: TGTGCCAGCAGCTTGGGACCTACCGGGGAGCTGTTTTTT. It specifies CASSLGPTGELFF.

The rearrangement joins TRBV25-1 to TRBJ2-3; D may be TRBD2 (5 bases). Per germline, CDR1 MGHDK and CDR2 SYGVNS. This CDR3 region has 15 residues. Trimming removed 6 bases at V and 1 base at J, with 14 bases between. The CDR3 DNA is TGTGCCAGCAGGATTAGAGCCGGGGGCACAGATACGCAGTATTTT. It specifies CASRIRAGGTDTQYF.

This rearrangement joins TRBV30 to TRBJ1-5, with D perhaps matching TRBD1 (5 bases). The germline CDR1 and CDR2 sequences are GTSNPN and SVGIG (reference sequence). This CDR3 spans 14 amino acids. The V and J ends lost 1 base and 3 bases respectively, with 10 bases between them. For the CDR3, the DNA is TGTGCCTGGAGTGAGGGCAGGGACAATCAGCCCCAGCATTTT. This encodes CAWSEGRDNQPQHF. The variable domain in full, completed from reference TRBV30 and TRBJ1-5, reads SQTIHQWPATLVQPVGSPLSLECTVEGTSNPNLYWYRQAAGRGLQLLFYSVGIGQISSEVPQNLSASRPQDRQFILSSKKLLLSDSGFYLCAWSEGRDNQPQHFGDGTRLSIL.